The present entry profiles one TCR beta chain with its context. No antigen is known for it. The input lacks base qualities; no much larger clone sits a single base away. The germline V gene provides CDR1 MGHDK and CDR2 SYGVNS. The CDR3 measures 14 amino acids from cysteine to phenylalanine. The read is trimmed to its CDR3 DNA, 42 bases read in frame from base 1. V is trimmed back by 2 bases and J by 5 bases, and the junction contains 3 bases that no gene match accounts for. Taken with the paper, the label for time point translates to: baseline before first vaccination. Samples from vaccinated people were obtained from the UK trials COV001 and COV002, which included a single-blind randomized controlled phase 2/3 trial of AZD1222 (ChAdOx1 nCoV-19) in healthy adults. Trial participant PBMC samples were collected at day 0 and day 28 after the second dose for TCRbeta chain sequencing. These data are taken from a study of T cell responses to AZD1222 COVID-19 vaccine (dated by TCRdb to the early 2020s). For context, the study as a whole: AZD1222 recipients with second doses at about 4 weeks or about 12 weeks were pooled, because spike-specific TCR depth and breadth did not differ between schedules. Trial participants were enrolled by age into subgroups of 18-55, 56-69 and 70-plus years, and around 150, 29 and 61 TCR-sequenced participants, respectively, were included in these subgroups. A total of just over 230 trial participants underwent TCR sequencing, of whom 200 to 220 had received two doses of AZD1222 and some 25 had received two doses of the MenACWY control vaccine.

The CDR3 regions of human TCRbeta chains were analyzed by immunosequencing. As for the original processing: TCRs in the repertoires were matched against a reference library of SARS-CoV-2-specific TCRs that had been generated with the MIRA antigen-specificity platform. Breadth was defined as the fraction of unique TCRs that were SARS-CoV-2-associated. Depth was defined as the fraction of total T cells that were SARS-CoV-2-associated. Each spike-specific TCR was assigned to its reactive spike region and to a CD4 or CD8 class using the MIRA data. Log10-transformed breadth and depth values were compared by one-way ANOVA with Sidak's multiple comparisons tests. What TCRdb holds here is the immuneACCESS table cut down to in-frame rearrangements. Part of the clones is not present; checked against another copy, under half of the missing clones reflect an unresolved V gene, and the others are unexplained. That table gives V, J and clone size, and the DNA gave D and trimming. This sample lists about 120,000 clones; 80% to 90% were detected once. Just under 9.5% of the sample comes from the top ten.

Paper-wide results and their limitations: The 56-69-year group was small, and its depth increase did not reach significance, likely because of low power. Only five to seven AZD1222 recipients were SARS-CoV-2 seropositive at baseline, limiting conclusions about previously exposed vaccinees. CD4 TCRs associated with the vaccine covered the entire spike protein, and the dominant responses were in regions 160-218 and 743-854. No day 14 peak-response samples were available, so repertoires were characterized only after the peak T cell response. After two AZD1222 doses, both the breadth and the depth of spike-specific TCRs were significantly higher than at day 0 and than in MenACWY recipients. Epitopes outside the regions mutated in the B.1.351 and B.1.1.7 variants were reportedly recognized by nearly half of the unique spike-specific TCRs. Participants were mostly white British, with more females than males. The authors suggested clonal diversity may have been underestimated.

The sequencing used peripheral blood, collected on day 0 of AZD1222 vaccination. The chain was built from TRBV25-1 and TRBJ2-1; a stretch of 7 junction bases matches TRBD2. The sequence came from an adult in good health. The encoded CDR3 is CASSEVREDNEQFF. The DNA reads TGTGCCAGCAGTGAAGTACGGGAGGACAATGAGCAGTTCTTC.